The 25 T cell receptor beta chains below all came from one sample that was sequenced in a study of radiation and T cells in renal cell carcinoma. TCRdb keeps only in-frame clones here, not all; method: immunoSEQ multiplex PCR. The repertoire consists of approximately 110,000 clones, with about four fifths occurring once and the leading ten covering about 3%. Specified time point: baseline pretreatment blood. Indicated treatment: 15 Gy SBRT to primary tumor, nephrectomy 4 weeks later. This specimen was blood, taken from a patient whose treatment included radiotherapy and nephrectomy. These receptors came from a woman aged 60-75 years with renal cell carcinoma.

CDR3 region: CASSEARWVAGASYEQYF. CDR3 coding DNA: TGTGCCAGCAGTGAAGCGCGGTGGGTGGCAGGCGCCTCCTACGAGCAGTACTTC. The chain combines TRBV6-1 with TRBJ2-7, with D unresolved. This CDR3 spans 18 amino acids. Looked up from germline, CDR1 is MNHNS and CDR2 is SASEGT. V lost 0 bases and J 0 bases, leaving 18 bases between the germline ends.

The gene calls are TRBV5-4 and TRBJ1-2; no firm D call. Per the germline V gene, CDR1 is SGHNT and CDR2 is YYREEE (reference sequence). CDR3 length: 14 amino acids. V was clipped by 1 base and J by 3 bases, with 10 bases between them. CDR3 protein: CASSLWKADYGYTF. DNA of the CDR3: TGTGCCAGCAGCTTGTGGAAGGCTGACTATGGCTACACCTTC. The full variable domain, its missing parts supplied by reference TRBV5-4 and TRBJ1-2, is ETGVTQSPTHLIKTRGQQVTLRCSSQSGHNTVSWYQQALGQGPQFIFQYYREEENGRGNFPPRFSGLQFPNYSSELNVNALELDDSALYLCASSLWKADYGYTFGSGTRLTVV.

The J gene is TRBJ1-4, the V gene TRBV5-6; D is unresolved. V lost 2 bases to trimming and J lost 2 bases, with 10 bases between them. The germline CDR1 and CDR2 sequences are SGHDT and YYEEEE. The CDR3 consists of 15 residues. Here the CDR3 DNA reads TGTGCCAGCAGCTTTTTGCAGAAGACTAATGAAAAACTGTTTTTT. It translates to CASSFLQKTNEKLFF.

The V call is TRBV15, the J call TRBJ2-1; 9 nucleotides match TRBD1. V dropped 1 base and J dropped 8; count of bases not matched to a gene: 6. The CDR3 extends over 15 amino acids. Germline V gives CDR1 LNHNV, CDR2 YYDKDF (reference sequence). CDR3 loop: CATSRGGQGIDEQFF. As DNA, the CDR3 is TGTGCCACCAGCAGAGGGGGACAGGGCATCGATGAGCAGTTCTTC.

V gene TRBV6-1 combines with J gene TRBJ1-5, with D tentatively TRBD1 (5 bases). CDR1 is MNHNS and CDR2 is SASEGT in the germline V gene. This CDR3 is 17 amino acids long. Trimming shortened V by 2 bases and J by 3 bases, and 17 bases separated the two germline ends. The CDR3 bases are TGTGCCAGCAGTGAAACGGACACACGCTTCCCCAATCAGCCCCAGCATTTT. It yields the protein CASSETDTRFPNQPQHF.

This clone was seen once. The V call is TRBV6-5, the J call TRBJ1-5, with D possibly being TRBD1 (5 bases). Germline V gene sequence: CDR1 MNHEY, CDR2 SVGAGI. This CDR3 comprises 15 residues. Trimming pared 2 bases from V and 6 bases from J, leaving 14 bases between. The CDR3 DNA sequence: TGTGCCAGCAGTTACGGGGGGACCCAAGGTCAGCCCCAGCATTTT. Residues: CASSYGGTQGQPQHF.

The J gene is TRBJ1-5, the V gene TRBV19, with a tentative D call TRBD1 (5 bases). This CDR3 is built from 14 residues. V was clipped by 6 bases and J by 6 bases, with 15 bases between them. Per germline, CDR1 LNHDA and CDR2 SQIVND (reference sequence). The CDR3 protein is CASSPGRRIQPQHF. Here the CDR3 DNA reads TGTGCCAGTAGCCCGGGACGTCGTATTCAGCCCCAGCATTTT.

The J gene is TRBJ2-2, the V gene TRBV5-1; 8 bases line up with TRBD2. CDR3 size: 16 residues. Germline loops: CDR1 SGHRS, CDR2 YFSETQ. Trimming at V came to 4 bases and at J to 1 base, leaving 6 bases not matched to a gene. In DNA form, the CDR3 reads TGCGCCAGCAGCCCGAGGACTAGCAAGAACACCGGGGAGCTGTTTTTT. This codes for CASSPRTSKNTGELFF.

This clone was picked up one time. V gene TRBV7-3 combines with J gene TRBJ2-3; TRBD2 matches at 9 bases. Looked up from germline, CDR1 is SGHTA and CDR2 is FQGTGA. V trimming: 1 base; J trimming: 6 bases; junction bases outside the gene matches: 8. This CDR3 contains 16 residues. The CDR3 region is CASSLIAGGRADTQYF. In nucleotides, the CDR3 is TGTGCCAGCAGCTTAATCGCGGGAGGGAGAGCCGATACGCAGTATTTT.

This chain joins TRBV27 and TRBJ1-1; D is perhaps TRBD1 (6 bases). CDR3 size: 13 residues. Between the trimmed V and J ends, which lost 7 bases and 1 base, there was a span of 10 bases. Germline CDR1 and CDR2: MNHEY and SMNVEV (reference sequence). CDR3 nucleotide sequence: TGTGCCAGCAAAGAACAGGGGAACACTGAAGCTTTCTTT. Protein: CASKEQGNTEAFF.

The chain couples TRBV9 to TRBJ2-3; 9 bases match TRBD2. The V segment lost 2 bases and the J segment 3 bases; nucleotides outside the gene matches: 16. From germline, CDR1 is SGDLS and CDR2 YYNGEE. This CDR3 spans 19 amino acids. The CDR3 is CASSVASGASGDRTDTQYF. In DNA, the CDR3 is TGTGCCAGCAGCGTTGCCTCGGGGGCTAGCGGGGATCGGACAGATACGCAGTATTTT.

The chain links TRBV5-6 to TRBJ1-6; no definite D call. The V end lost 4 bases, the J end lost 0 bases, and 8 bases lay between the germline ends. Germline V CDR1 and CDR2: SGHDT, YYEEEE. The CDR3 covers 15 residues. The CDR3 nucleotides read TGTGCCAGCAGCCCTTTTTTCTCCTATAATTCACCCCTCCACTTT. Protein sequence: CASSPFFSYNSPLHF. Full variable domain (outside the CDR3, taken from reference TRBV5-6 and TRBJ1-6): DAGVTQSPTHLIKTRGQQVTLRCSPKSGHDTVSWYQQALGQGPQFIFQYYEEEERQRGNFPDRFSGHQFPNYSSELNVNALLLGDSALYLCASSPFFSYNSPLHFGNGTRLTVT.

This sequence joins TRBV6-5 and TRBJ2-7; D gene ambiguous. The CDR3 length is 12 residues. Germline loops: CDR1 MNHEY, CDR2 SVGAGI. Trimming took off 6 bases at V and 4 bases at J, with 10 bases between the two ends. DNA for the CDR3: TGTGCCAGCAGCCTAACAGAGTACGAGCAGTACTTC. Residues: CASSLTEYEQYF.

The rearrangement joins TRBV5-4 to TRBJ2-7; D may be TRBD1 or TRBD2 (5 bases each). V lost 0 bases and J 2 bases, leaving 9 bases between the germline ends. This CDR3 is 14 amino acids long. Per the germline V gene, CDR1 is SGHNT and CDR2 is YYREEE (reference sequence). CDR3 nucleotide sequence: TGTGCCAGCAGCTTGGGTCGGGGCCCCTACGAGCAGTACTTC. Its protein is CASSLGRGPYEQYF.

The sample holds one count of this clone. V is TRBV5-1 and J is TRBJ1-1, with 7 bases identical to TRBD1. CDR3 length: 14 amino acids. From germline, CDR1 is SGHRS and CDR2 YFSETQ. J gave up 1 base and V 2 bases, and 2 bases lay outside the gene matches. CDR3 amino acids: CASSLNRGNTEAFF. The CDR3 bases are TGCGCCAGCAGCTTAAACAGGGGGAACACTGAAGCTTTCTTT.

CDR3 in amino acids: CASSPPFSGELFF. CDR3 DNA sequence: TGTGCCAGCAGCCCTCCATTTTCAGGGGAGCTGTTTTTT. The chain has TRBV27 and TRBJ2-2, with D uncertain. CDR3 length: 13 amino acids. CDR1 is MNHEY and CDR2 is SMNVEV in the germline V gene (reference sequence). The V end lost 6 bases, the J end lost 8 bases, and 13 bases lay between the germline ends.

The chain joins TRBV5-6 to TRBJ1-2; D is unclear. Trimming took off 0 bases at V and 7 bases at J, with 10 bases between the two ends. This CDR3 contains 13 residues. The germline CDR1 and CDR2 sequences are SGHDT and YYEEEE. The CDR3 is CASSLAGLGGYTF. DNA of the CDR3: TGTGCCAGCAGCTTGGCAGGTCTCGGTGGCTACACCTTC.

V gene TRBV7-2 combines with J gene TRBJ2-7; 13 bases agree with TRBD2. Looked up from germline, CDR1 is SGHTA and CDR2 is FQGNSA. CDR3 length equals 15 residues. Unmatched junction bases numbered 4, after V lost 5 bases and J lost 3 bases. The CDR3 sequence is CASSPRTSGSYEQYF. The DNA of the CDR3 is TGTGCCAGCAGCCCTCGGACTAGCGGGAGCTACGAGCAGTACTTC.

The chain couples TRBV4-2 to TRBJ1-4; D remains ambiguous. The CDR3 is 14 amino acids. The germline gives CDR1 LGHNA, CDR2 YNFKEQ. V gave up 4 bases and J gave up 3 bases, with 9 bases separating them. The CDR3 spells CASSRPDPNEKLFF. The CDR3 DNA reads TGTGCCAGCAGCCGACCGGACCCTAATGAAAAACTGTTTTTT.

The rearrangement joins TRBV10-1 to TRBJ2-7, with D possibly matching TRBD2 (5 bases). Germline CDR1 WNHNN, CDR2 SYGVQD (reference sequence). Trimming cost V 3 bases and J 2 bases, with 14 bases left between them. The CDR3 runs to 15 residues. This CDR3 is CASSDGGASPYEQYF. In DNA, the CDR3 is TGCGCCAGCAGTGATGGAGGAGCCTCTCCCTACGAGCAGTACTTC.

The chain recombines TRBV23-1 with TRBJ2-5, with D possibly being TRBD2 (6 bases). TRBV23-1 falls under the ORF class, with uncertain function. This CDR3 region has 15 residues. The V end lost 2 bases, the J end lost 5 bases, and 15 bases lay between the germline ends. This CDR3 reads CASSQLGLPGETQYF. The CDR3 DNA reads TGCGCCAGCAGTCAACTGGGACTCCCCGGGGAGACCCAGTACTTC.

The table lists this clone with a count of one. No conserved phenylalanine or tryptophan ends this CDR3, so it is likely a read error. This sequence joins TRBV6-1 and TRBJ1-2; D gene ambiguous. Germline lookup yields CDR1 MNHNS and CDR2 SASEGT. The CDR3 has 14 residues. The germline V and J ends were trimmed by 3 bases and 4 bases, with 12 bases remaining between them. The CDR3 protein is CASSDSFASYGYTL. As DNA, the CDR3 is TGTGCCAGCAGTGATTCCTTCGCTTCCTATGGCTACACCCTC.

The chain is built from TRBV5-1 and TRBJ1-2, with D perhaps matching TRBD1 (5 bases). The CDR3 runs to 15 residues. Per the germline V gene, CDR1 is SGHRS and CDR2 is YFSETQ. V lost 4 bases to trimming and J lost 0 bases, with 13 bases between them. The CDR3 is CASSLGTASNYGYTF. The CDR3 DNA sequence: TGCGCCAGCAGCCTCGGGACCGCGTCTAACTATGGCTACACCTTC.

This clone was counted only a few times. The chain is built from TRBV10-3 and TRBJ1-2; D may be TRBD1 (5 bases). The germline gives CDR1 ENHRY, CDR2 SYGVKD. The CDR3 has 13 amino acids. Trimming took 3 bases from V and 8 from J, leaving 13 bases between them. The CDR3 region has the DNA TGTGCCATCAGTGAAGATGGGGCGGGAGGCTACACCTTC. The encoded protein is CAISEDGAGGYTF.

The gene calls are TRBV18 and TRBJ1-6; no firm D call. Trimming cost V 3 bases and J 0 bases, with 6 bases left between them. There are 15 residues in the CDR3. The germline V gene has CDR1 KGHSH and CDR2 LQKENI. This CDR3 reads CASSPQGSYNSPLHF. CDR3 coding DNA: TGTGCCAGCTCACCTCAAGGCTCCTATAATTCACCCCTCCACTTT. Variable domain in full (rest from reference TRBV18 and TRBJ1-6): NAGVMQNPRHLVRRRGQEARLRCSPMKGHSHVYWYRQLPEEGLKFMVYLQKENIIDESGMPKERFSAEFPKEGPSILRIQQVVRGDSAAYFCASSPQGSYNSPLHFGNGTRLTVT.